These T cell receptor beta chains were read from a single sample in a study of T cells in Graves' hyperthyroidism and ophthalmopathy. Each CDR3 protein is one row after TCRdb ran MiXCR on the multiplex PCR reads. Here the sample spans hundreds of thousands of distinct CDR3 sequences, 20% being singletons. Sequencing used blood. These TCRs come from a man younger than 40 with Graves' ophthalmopathy. The CDR3 runs from the conserved cysteine through the conserved F or W. A D gene is named only where the DNA matches it firmly. Part of the rows lack a size; the others show once, few, many or a class for expanded clones.

clone_size j_call v_call d_call cdr3_aa cdr3_nt
. TRBJ2-5 TRBV7-9 TRBD1 CASSSPADRGRETQHF TGTGCCAGCAGCTCCCCCGCGGACAGGGGCAGAGAGACCCAGCACTTC
many TRBJ2-7 TRBV6-2/TRBV6-3 . CASSYSEGPYEQYF TGTGCCAGCAGTTACTCCGAAGGCCCCTACGAGCAGTACTTC
many TRBJ1-5 TRBV28 . CASSFRTASNQPQHF TGTGCCAGCAGTTTTAGGACAGCAAGCAATCAGCCCCAGCATTTT
few TRBJ1-5 TRBV19 . CASSDSGRSNQPQHF TGTGCCAGTAGTGATTCTGGGCGGAGCAATCAGCCCCAGCATTTT
. TRBJ2-1 TRBV6-1 TRBD1 CASSTFTGGSRDNEQFF TGTGCCAGCAGCACCTTTACAGGGGGAAGTAGGGACAATGAGCAGTTCTTC
. TRBJ1-4 TRBV20-1 . CSAPGRRANEKLFF TGCAGTGCTCCCGGCCGGCGAGCTAATGAAAAACTGTTTTTT
few TRBJ2-1 TRBV28 . CASRDYPTYNEQFF TGTGCCAGCAGGGACTATCCTACCTACAATGAGCAGTTCTTC
many TRBJ2-3 TRBV27 TRBD2 CASSLEREIPDTQYF TGTGCCAGCAGTTTGGAGCGGGAGATCCCAGATACGCAGTATTTT
few TRBJ2-5 TRBV15 . CATSSSKGPTQYF TGTGCCACCAGCAGCTCCAAGGGACCAACCCAGTACTTC
few TRBJ2-2 TRBV20-1 TRBD2 CSAREGEGIGELFF TGCAGTGCTAGAGAAGGGGAGGGGATCGGGGAGCTGTTTTTT
few TRBJ1-1 TRBV25-1 . CASSAVRTGNTEAFF TGTGCCAGCAGTGCCGTTCGGACGGGGAACACTGAAGCTTTCTTT
. TRBJ1-6 TRBV7-2 . CASSFLAGQESPLHF TGTGCCAGCAGCTTCCTAGCGGGGCAGGAGTCACCCCTCCACTTT
. TRBJ2-1 TRBV28 TRBD1 CASSGTGVGNEQFF TGTGCCAGCAGCGGGACAGGGGTGGGCAATGAGCAGTTCTTC
few TRBJ2-2 TRBV18 . CASSPLQRYTGELFF TGTGCCAGCTCACCTTTGCAGCGGTACACCGGGGAGCTGTTTTTT
. TRBJ2-3 TRBV7-2 TRBD2 CASSLGTSGSVTQYF TGTGCCAGCAGCCTTGGTACTAGCGGGAGCGTCACGCAGTATTTT
. TRBJ2-7 TRBV28 . CASSFWWTGTYSGEQYF TGTGCCAGCAGTTTTTGGTGGACCGGGACCTATTCGGGCGAGCAGTACTTC
many TRBJ2-7 TRBV2 . CASHLGGTRTYEQYF TGTGCCAGTCATTTAGGCGGTACCAGAACCTACGAGCAGTACTTC
. TRBJ1-2 TRBV10-3 TRBD1 CAISERGQGSGYTF TGTGCCATCAGTGAACGGGGACAGGGCAGTGGCTACACCTTC
few TRBJ2-2 TRBV5-1 TRBD1 CASSLEGQSNTGELFF TGCGCCAGCAGCTTAGAGGGACAGTCGAACACCGGGGAGCTGTTTTTT
few TRBJ2-7 TRBV28 . CASSLSLRARTYEQYF TGTGCCAGCAGTTTATCTTTGAGGGCCAGGACCTACGAGCAGTACTTC
many TRBJ2-7 TRBV2 TRBD2 CASRREYEQYF TGTGCCAGCAGGCGGGAGTACGAGCAGTACTTC
many TRBJ1-1 TRBV5-1 . CASSVGGRGNTEAFF TGCGCCAGCAGCGTTGGGGGCAGGGGGAACACTGAAGCTTTCTTT
. TRBJ2-1 TRBV3-1 TRBD2 CASSQGSGIQFNEQFF TGTGCCAGCAGCCAAGGGAGCGGGATACAATTCAATGAGCAGTTCTTC
few TRBJ2-7 TRBV3-1 . CASSQRRDVLTYEQYF TGTGCCAGCAGCCAGAGACGGGACGTTTTGACCTACGAGCAGTACTTC
. TRBJ2-1 TRBV20-1 . CSARYRTGSSYNEQFF TGCAGTGCTAGATACCGCACGGGGTCCTCCTACAATGAGCAGTTCTTC
. TRBJ2-4 TRBV19 . CASSMSQNIQYF TGTGCCAGTAGTATGAGTCAAAACATTCAGTACTTC
. TRBJ2-5 TRBV2 . CASKPEQETQYF TGTGCCTCAAAACCGGAACAAGAGACCCAGTACTTC
. TRBJ2-1 TRBV18 TRBD1 CASSSDRGLREGPKGNEQFF TGTGCCAGCTCGTCGGACAGGGGGCTAAGGGAGGGCCCGAAGGGCAATGAGCAGTTCTTC
. TRBJ2-1 TRBV9 . CASVSYNEQFF TGTGCCAGCGTAAGCTACAATGAGCAGTTCTTC
few TRBJ2-5 TRBV7-9 . CASSLPPRGPQETQYF TGTGCCAGCAGCTTACCCCCCCGCGGGCCGCAAGAGACCCAGTACTTC
few TRBJ2-3 TRBV20-1 . CSAPASGTDTQYF TGCAGTGCTCCGGCTAGCGGCACAGATACGCAGTATTTT
. TRBJ2-1 TRBV15 . CATSRGTRGYNEQFF TGTGCCACCAGCAGAGGGACTAGGGGGTACAATGAGCAGTTCTTC
few TRBJ2-1 TRBV6-2/TRBV6-3 . CASSYVSQGRYNEQFF TGTGCCAGCAGTTACGTCTCACAGGGCAGATACAATGAGCAGTTCTTC
. TRBJ2-7 TRBV6-2/TRBV6-3 TRBD1 CASRPRTGGSYEQYF TGTGCCAGCAGGCCTAGGACAGGGGGCTCCTACGAGCAGTACTTC
few TRBJ2-3 TRBV27 . CASADPGTDTQYF TGTGCCAGCGCTGACCCGGGCACAGATACGCAGTATTTT
few TRBJ2-2 TRBV28 TRBD2 CASSFFGTRFFGELFF TGTGCCAGCAGTTTTTTTGGGACTAGATTTTTCGGGGAGCTGTTTTTT
once TRBJ2-5 TRBV7-6 TRBD2 CASSLSGGLAGLETQYF TGTGCCAGCAGCCTTAGCGGGGGACTAGCGGGCCTGGAGACCCAGTACTTC
few TRBJ1-2 TRBV28 . CASSLTEKYYGYTF TGTGCCAGCAGTTTGACAGAGAAGTACTATGGCTACACCTTC
. TRBJ2-3 TRBV9 TRBD1 CASSHPRQGAGDTQYF TGTGCCAGCAGCCACCCAAGACAGGGGGCGGGAGATACGCAGTATTTT
many TRBJ1-1 TRBV5-1 . CASSLGETTEAFF TGCGCCAGCAGCTTGGGGGAGACCACTGAAGCTTTCTTT
many TRBJ1-1 TRBV4-1 . CASSQEPGANTEAFF TGCGCCAGCAGCCAGGAACCCGGCGCGAACACTGAAGCTTTCTTT
. TRBJ2-3 TRBV5-1 TRBD2 CASTTSAPPTDTRYF TGCGCCAGCACCACTAGCGCTCCTCCCACAGATACGCGGTATTTT
few TRBJ2-1 TRBV13 . CASSLDRAFSYNEQFF TGTGCCAGCAGCTTAGATAGGGCCTTCTCCTACAATGAGCAGTTCTTC
. TRBJ1-1 TRBV19 . CATNLRGRATEAFF TGTGCCACAAATCTCAGGGGAAGGGCGACTGAAGCTTTCTTT
many TRBJ2-1 TRBV2 . CASRGNEQFF TGTGCCAGCAGAGGCAATGAGCAGTTCTTC
. TRBJ2-7 TRBV12-3/TRBV12-4 TRBD2 CASSLGGGVDEQYF TGTGCCAGCAGTCTCGGGGGGGGCGTCGACGAGCAGTACTTC
. TRBJ2-1 TRBV7-6 TRBD1 CASSLAGQGMINEQFF TGTGCCAGCAGCTTAGCGGGACAGGGTATGATCAATGAGCAGTTCTTC
many TRBJ1-4 TRBV3-1 TRBD1 CASSQVSGDREKLFF TGTGCCAGCAGCCAAGTATCTGGGGACAGGGAAAAACTGTTTTTT
few TRBJ2-3 TRBV27 TRBD2 CASNTTSARTDTQYF TGTGCCAGCAACACGACTAGCGCCCGCACAGATACGCAGTATTTT
. TRBJ2-6 TRBV11-2 . CASSRGHSGANVLTF TGTGCCAGCAGCCGAGGCCACTCTGGGGCCAACGTCCTGACTTTC
. TRBJ2-4 TRBV3-1 . CASSSRGTSIQYF TGTGCCAGCAGCTCACGGGGCACGAGCATTCAGTACTTC
many TRBJ2-2 TRBV11-2 . CASSLAGGWELFF TGTGCCAGCAGCTTAGCTGGAGGATGGGAGCTGTTTTTT
few TRBJ2-5 TRBV30 . CAWTPGRETQYF TGTGCCTGGACCCCGGGGAGAGAGACCCAGTACTTC